This T cell receptor (beta chain) appears in the sequencing data of a study of blood T cell repertoires in COVID-19. Across the study: Samples of COVID-19 (acute and convalescent) were obtained from the United States, Italy and Spain.

Germline CDR1 MNHNY, CDR2 SVGAGI (reference sequence). The CDR3 runs to 13 residues. V was cut by 6 bases and J by 0 bases, with 8 bases left in between. Only one count was recorded for this clone. The data were produced by immunoSEQ multiplex PCR, yet TCRdb's version contains in-frame clones alone and is incomplete. Of about 210,000 clones in the sample, 88% were seen once. The rearrangement uses TRBV6-6 and TRBJ1-2; no reliable D call. The sample consisted of peripheral blood. The source of this sequence is a man younger than 30 with active or convalescent COVID-19. This CDR3 reads CASRSLTNYGYTF. For the CDR3, the DNA is TGTGCCAGCAGATCGTTAACTAACTATGGCTACACCTTC.